These 2 T cell receptor beta chains originate from one sample sequenced in a study of T cells in Graves' hyperthyroidism and ophthalmopathy. The source material, RNA transcripts, was used to amplify TCR beta CDR3 regions. Researchers ran a first-round RT-PCR on the TCR CDR3 using the HTBI primer set. TCRdb itself ran the multiplex PCR reads through MiXCR, one entry per CDR3 protein. This sample has 50,000 to 55,000 distinct CDR3 sequences, with roughly half found just once. Sample: blood. The source is a woman aged 45-59 years with Graves' ophthalmopathy.

A word on this clonotype: The junction differs from germline at one of its ends, possibly a read error. The V call is TRBV27, the J call TRBJ2-5; 7 nucleotides agree with TRBD1. The germline V gene has CDR1 MNHEY and CDR2 SMNVEV (reference sequence). The length of the CDR3 is 14 residues. DNA for the CDR3: TGTGCCAGCACTTCTATTTACAGGGGAGAGACCCAGTGCTTC. It translates to CASTSIYRGETQCF.

This sequence joins TRBV6-1 and TRBJ1-4; 7 bases are a match to TRBD1. With V trimmed by 6 bases and J by 3 bases, 10 bases remained unmatched. The CDR3 extends over 16 amino acids. The germline V gene encodes CDR1 MNHNS and CDR2 SASEGT. In DNA form, the CDR3 reads TGTGCCAGCAGGAGCCCTACAGGGGCCGCTAATGAAAAACTGTTTTTT. Its protein product is CASRSPTGAANEKLFF.